The clone carrying this TCR beta chain showed up just a few times. Each CDR3 protein gets one entry after TCRdb re-called the 5' RACE reads with MiXCR. This table holds 250,000 or so distinct CDR3 sequences, more than 6.5% found once. The entry originates in a study of T cells after yellow fever vaccination. The CDR3 runs to 13 residues. Germline CDR1 MNHNS, CDR2 SASEGT. Trimming pared 8 bases from V and 4 bases from J, leaving 14 bases between. The chain joins TRBV6-1 to TRBJ1-2, with D perhaps TRBD1 (6 bases). The starting material was CD4+ T cells sorted from PBMCs, obtained on the day of the yellow fever booster vaccination. This TCR was recovered from a young man who received the YFV17D yellow fever vaccine. The CDR3 DNA reads TGTGCCAGCCAGGGGCTCCTAACCTATGGCTACACCTTC. This encodes CASQGLLTYGYTF.